A single sample gave rise to the 16 T cell receptor beta chains below, sequenced in a study of shared T cell receptors in the human thymus (dated by TCRdb to the early 2020s). Libraries came from the immunoSEQ multiplex PCR assay. Sourced from immuneACCESS, this table was stored by TCRdb with only in-frame sequences that have V and J called. A share of the clones is absent; for the studies checked, an unresolved V gene accounts for under half, and the remainder has no known explanation. The sample has under 450,000 clones on record, around 95% of them singletons. Around 0.019% of the sample belongs to the ten largest clones. Source material: thymocytes. These receptors were taken from a human donor.

V usage is TRBV5-1 and J usage is TRBJ2-2; D remains ambiguous. Trimming removed 0 bases from V and 0 bases from J, with 12 bases in between. This CDR3 comprises 17 residues. Germline V gives CDR1 SGHRS, CDR2 YFSETQ. The CDR3 region is CASSLELQRANTGELFF. The CDR3 DNA sequence: TGCGCCAGCAGCTTGGAGTTACAGCGCGCGAACACCGGGGAGCTGTTTTTT. The full variable domain, in which reference TRBV5-1 and TRBJ2-2 provide the parts outside the CDR3, is KAGVTQTPRYLIKTRGQQVTLSCSPISGHRSVSWYQQTPGQGLQFLFEYFSETQRNKGNFPGRFSGRQFSNSRSEMNVSTLELGDSALYLCASSLELQRANTGELFFGEGSRLTVL.

The chain carries TRBV11-3 and TRBJ2-5; the match to TRBD2 covers 8 bases. The junction had 9 bases not matched to a gene; V was cut back by 1 base and J by 5 bases. Germline V gene data show CDR1 as SGHNT and CDR2 as YENEEA. The CDR3 is 16 amino acids. CDR3 region: CASSLAGSGIGETQYF. The CDR3 coding sequence is TGTGCCAGCAGCTTAGCGGGTAGCGGGATAGGGGAGACCCAGTACTTC.

The CDR3 here is CASSSGQVSSYEQYF. CDR3 nucleotides: TGTGCCAGCAGTTCCGGACAGGTGAGCTCCTACGAGCAGTACTTC. This sequence joins TRBV6-5 and TRBJ2-7; 7 bases match TRBD1. Germline V gene data show CDR1 as MNHEY and CDR2 as SVGAGI. The CDR3 spans 15 residues. V lost 4 bases to trimming and J lost 0 bases; unmatched junction nucleotides: 6.

This clone was seen once. The chain recombines TRBV9 with TRBJ1-3, with D possibly TRBD1 on 6 matching bases. The V end was cut by 1 base, the J end by 1 base, with 9 bases between. The germline gives CDR1 SGDLS, CDR2 YYNGEE. CDR3 length: 15 amino acids. The CDR3, as DNA: TGTGCCAGCAGCGTAAAGGGGGATTCTGGAAACACCATATATTTT. Amino acid sequence: CASSVKGDSGNTIYF.

The chain combines TRBV28 with TRBJ2-6; D is unresolved. This CDR3 region has 15 residues. V was clipped by 5 bases and J by 9 bases, with 17 bases between them. CDR1 and CDR2 (germline): MDHEN, SYDVKM. This CDR3 is CASSPFTGPNNVLTF. DNA for the CDR3: TGTGCCAGCAGTCCGTTTACCGGGCCTAACAACGTCCTGACTTTC.

The CDR3 nucleotides are TGCAGTGCGAGGCCCTTCCTCGAGCAGTACTTC. It yields the protein CSARPFLEQYF. The chain has TRBV20-1 and TRBJ2-7; D unresolved. The CDR3 length is 11 residues. The V and J ends lost 6 bases and 6 bases respectively, with 12 bases between them. Germline CDR1 reads DFQATT; CDR2 reads SNEGSKA (reference sequence).

V usage is TRBV29-1 and J usage is TRBJ1-1, with 8 bases matching TRBD1. The V gene's germline CDR1 is SQVTM and CDR2 ANQGSEA. With V trimmed by 8 bases and J by 5 bases, 13 bases remained unmatched. CDR3 size: 14 residues. DNA for the CDR3: TGCAGCTTTATCGGACAGGGAAGGAAGACTGAAGCTTTCTTT. This sequence encodes CSFIGQGRKTEAFF.

This sequence joins TRBV28 and TRBJ2-5, with 12 nucleotides matching TRBD2. The V gene's germline CDR1 is MDHEN and CDR2 SYDVKM. The CDR3 sequence is 16 residues long. Germline trimming cut 5 bases from V and 5 bases from J; bases unmatched to any gene: 9. In DNA form, the CDR3 reads TGTGCCAGCAGTCTACCGACTAGCGGGAGAGGTGAGACCCAGTACTTC. As protein: CASSLPTSGRGETQYF.

V is TRBV11-3 and J is TRBJ2-5; D is unclear. The CDR3 has 20 amino acids. V lost 2 bases, J lost 5 bases, and 30 bases lay in between. CDR1 is SGHNT, CDR2 YENEEA, per germline. The DNA for the CDR3 is TGTGCCAGCAGCTTATGGATCCGCCCCATGGATTATCGGGCAGTGGAGACCCAGTACTTC. It yields the protein CASSLWIRPMDYRAVETQYF.

The chain recombines TRBV27 with TRBJ2-5; D perhaps matches TRBD2 (6 bases). CDR3 length: 16 residues. V was pared by 0 bases and J by 3 bases, with 14 bases between. Germline assignment: CDR1 MNHEY and CDR2 SMNVEV (reference sequence). CDR3 coding DNA: TGTGCCAGCAGTTTATCGTGGGGGGTTGGAAAAGAGACCCAGTACTTC. It encodes CASSLSWGVGKETQYF.

This sequence joins TRBV6-1 and TRBJ2-5; either TRBD1 or TRBD2 may supply D (5 bases each). The CDR3 totals 13 residues. Trimming took off 11 bases at V and 1 base at J, with 14 bases between the two ends. Per the germline V gene, CDR1 is MNHNS and CDR2 is SASEGT. The CDR3 DNA reads as TGTGCCGGGACCTCAGGGTTCCAAGAGACCCAGTACTTC. As protein: CAGTSGFQETQYF.

The chain recombines TRBV14 with TRBJ2-7; TRBD1 matches at 10 bases. The CDR3 consists of 17 residues. Germline-derived CDR1 and CDR2 are SGHDN and FVKESK. V shed 0 bases, J shed 5 bases, and the junction held 10 bases outside the gene matches. DNA of the CDR3: TGTGCCAGCAGCCAAGACCCGGTCGACAGGGGGCGGAACGAGCAGTACTTC. Translation: CASSQDPVDRGRNEQYF.

The J gene is TRBJ1-5, the V gene TRBV6-1; D is undetermined. The V gene's germline CDR1 is MNHNS and CDR2 SASEGT. This CDR3 contains 18 residues. Trimming shortened V by 1 base and J by 0 bases, and 16 bases separated the two germline ends. The CDR3 here is CASSEESREGYSNQPQHF. The DNA of the CDR3 is TGTGCCAGCAGTGAAGAGAGCCGGGAGGGATATAGCAATCAGCCCCAGCATTTT.

The genes are TRBV29-1 and TRBJ1-2; no definite D call. Per the germline V gene, CDR1 is SQVTM and CDR2 is ANQGSEA. There are 15 residues in the CDR3. V lost 0 bases and J 7 bases, leaving 18 bases between the germline ends. In DNA, the CDR3 is TGCAGCGTTGAAGATCGGGCCCGATCAACGGGTGGCTACACCTTC. Encoded protein: CSVEDRARSTGGYTF.

The V call is TRBV30, the J call TRBJ2-7; TRBD1 matches 7 bases. Germline CDR1 is GTSNPN and CDR2 is SVGIG (reference sequence). The CDR3 is made up of 15 amino acids. J was trimmed by 0 bases and V by 2 bases; bases with no gene match: 7. The CDR3 sequence: CAWSSGGLSSYEQYF. As DNA, the CDR3 is TGTGCCTGGAGTTCAGGGGGTCTTAGCTCCTACGAGCAGTACTTC.

V and J are TRBV27 and TRBJ2-1; 8 positions match TRBD2. Germline CDR1 is MNHEY and CDR2 is SMNVEV (reference sequence). The CDR3 spans 19 residues. The V and J ends lost 5 bases and 0 bases, in that order; junction bases with no gene match: 15. The CDR3 coding sequence is TGTGCCAGCAGTACGACCAAACCGGGACTAGAGGACTCCTACAATGAGCAGTTCTTC. It is translated as CASSTTKPGLEDSYNEQFF.